This record covers a single TCR beta chain. The antigen is undetermined. The data were obtained in a study of cytomegalovirus exposure and HLA in healthy donors. On the study more broadly: Earlier, 110 million or so unique TCR beta sequences were recovered from 200 million or so T cells by an analysis. The study's early data release held roughly 91 million unique TCRs from HLA-typed donors. The study's findings and limits: Upon later analysis, TCR association rates were observed to vary by HLA locus, being highest for DRB1 and lowest for HLA-C.

A multiplex PCR was run with 60 Vbeta primers and 13 Jbeta primers. The table came from immunoSEQ multiplex PCR; TCRdb's copy has only in-frame clones and leaves some out. The sample table sets out 100,000 to 150,000 clones. V shed 6 bases and J shed 5 bases, with 7 bases lying between them. The germline gives CDR1 SNHLY, CDR2 FYNNEI. The CDR3 has 11 residues. The clonotype originates from a man in his forties in good health and CMV-seronegative. The chain recombines TRBV2 with TRBJ1-2; no clear D gene. The sequenced material came from PBMCs. CDR3 in DNA: TGTGCCAGCAGGAGAGAGTATGGCTACACCTTC. Protein: CASRREYGYTF.